The 9 T cell receptor beta chains listed next were all sequenced from one sample in a study of blood T cell repertoires in COVID-19. Sequenced by immunoSEQ multiplex PCR; TCRdb stores in-frame clones only, minus some. The sample holds about 120,000 clones, over 70% seen once. The source material was peripheral blood. These receptor sequences come from a woman aged 70-85 years with acute or convalescent COVID-19.

The chain links TRBV11-2 to TRBJ1-2; 8 bases line up with TRBD1. CDR1 is SGHAT and CDR2 is FQNNGV in the germline V gene. The CDR3 has 14 residues. V lost 0 bases and J lost 6; bases outside the gene matches: 3. CDR3 sequence reads: CASSLDRGPHGYTF. CDR3 sequence (DNA): TGTGCCAGCAGCTTAGACAGGGGGCCTCATGGCTACACCTTC.

In regard to this clone: Other DNA sequences within the sample encode an identical CDR3. The chain employs TRBV27 and TRBJ2-1; tentatively, D is TRBD2 (6 bases). Looked up from germline, CDR1 is MNHEY and CDR2 is SMNVEV (reference sequence). Deletions cut 3 bases from V and 4 bases from J, with 10 bases between. This CDR3 is 14 amino acids long. The CDR3 sequence: CASSLAGGYNEQFF. DNA for the CDR3: TGTGCCAGCAGTTTGGCCGGGGGATACAATGAGCAGTTCTTC.

The gene calls are TRBV5-1 and TRBJ1-1; perhaps TRBD1 as D (6 bases). Germline V gene sequence: CDR1 SGHRS, CDR2 YFSETQ. The CDR3 is 13 amino acids. V was cut by 1 base and J by 5 bases, with 9 bases left in between. As DNA, the CDR3 is TGCGCCAGCAGCTTGCAGGGGTTTACTGAAGCTTTCTTT. It encodes CASSLQGFTEAFF.

DNA of the CDR3: TGTGCCAGCAGCTTAGATACCGTTATGGGCATTAATTCACCCCTCCACTTT. Amino acids: CASSLDTVMGINSPLHF. This rearrangement joins TRBV11-3 to TRBJ1-6; D is unresolved. Deletions cut 0 bases from V and 6 bases from J, with 15 bases between. The CDR3 runs to 17 residues. Germline-derived CDR1 and CDR2 are SGHNT and YENEEA. Looking up the rest from reference TRBV11-3 and TRBJ1-6 gives the full variable domain: EAGVVQSPRYKIIEKKQPVAFWCNPISGHNTLYWYLQNLGQGPELLIRYENEEAVDDSQLPKDRFSAERLKGVDSTLKIQPAELGDSAVYLCASSLDTVMGINSPLHFGNGTRLTVT.

This clone appeared a single time. This chain links TRBV28 with TRBJ2-3; 7 nucleotides line up with TRBD1. V lost 5 bases to trimming and J lost 4 bases; unmatched junction nucleotides: 12. This CDR3 region has 16 residues. CDR1 is MDHEN, CDR2 SYDVKM, per germline. The CDR3 sequence: CASSGTGAGFSDTQYF. Written as DNA, the CDR3 is TGTGCCAGCAGTGGAACAGGGGCTGGTTTCTCAGATACGCAGTATTTT.

The gene calls are TRBV2 and TRBJ2-5, with D perhaps matching TRBD1 (6 bases). V was trimmed by 0 bases and J by 5 bases, leaving 10 bases between them. CDR3 length: 14 residues. Germline V lookup: CDR1 SNHLY, CDR2 FYNNEI. The CDR3 loop is CASSEALQGETQYF. The CDR3 DNA reads as TGTGCCAGCAGTGAAGCGCTTCAGGGGGAGACCCAGTACTTC.

The chain uses TRBV28 and TRBJ2-7, with D hard to call. The CDR3 contains 11 residues. Germline CDR1 MDHEN, CDR2 SYDVKM. V lost 3 bases to trimming and J lost 9 bases, with 9 bases between them. The CDR3, as DNA: TGTGCCAGCAGTTTGCGTCGTGGGCAGTACTTC. Encoded protein: CASSLRRGQYF. The full variable domain, its missing parts supplied by reference TRBV28 and TRBJ2-7, is DVKVTQSSRYLVKRTGEKVFLECVQDMDHENMFWYRQDPGLGLRLIYFSYDVKMKEKGDIPEGYSVSREKKERFSLILESASTNQTSMYLCASSLRRGQYFGPGTRLTVT.

The V gene is TRBV10-3, the J gene TRBJ2-2; 10 bases are a match to TRBD1. V lost 6 bases and J lost 3; bases outside the gene matches: 7. The CDR3 is made up of 16 amino acids. CDR1 is ENHRY, CDR2 SYGVKD, per germline. In DNA form, the CDR3 reads TGTGCCATCAGCACCTCCGGGACAGGGGACACCGGGGAGCTGTTTTTT. This codes for CAISTSGTGDTGELFF.

As DNA, the CDR3 is TGTGCCAGCAGCTCCTACAGGGGGACCCAGTATTTT. As protein: CASSSYRGTQYF. The V and J genes are TRBV7-3 and TRBJ2-3; TRBD1 matches at 8 bases. CDR3 length: 12 amino acids. CDR1 is SGHTA, CDR2 FQGTGA, per germline. V shed 4 bases and J 12 bases; nucleotides not matched to a gene: 6.